A single sample gave rise to the 15 T cell receptor beta chains below, sequenced in a study of blood T cell repertoires in COVID-19. TCRdb's table, derived via immunoSEQ multiplex PCR, lists solely in-frame clones and lacks some. The table records more than 130,000 clones, 85% to 90% of them present only once. Sequencing input: peripheral blood. These receptors came from a woman aged 40 to 50 with acute or convalescent COVID-19.

A few counts support this clone. J is TRBJ1-6 and V is TRBV19, with a weak D call TRBD1 (6 bases). V dropped 5 bases and J dropped 5 bases, with 16 bases sitting between them. Germline loops: CDR1 LNHDA, CDR2 SQIVND (reference sequence). The CDR3 is 16 residues long. The CDR3 coding sequence is TGTGCCAGTAGTTCCCGCCAGGCAGGGGATAATTCACCCCTCCACTTT. Translation: CASSSRQAGDNSPLHF.

V is TRBV27 and J is TRBJ2-1; 11 nucleotides align to TRBD1. Germline trimming cut 5 bases from V and 6 bases from J; bases unmatched to any gene: 9. This CDR3 region has 16 residues. CDR1 and CDR2 from the germline V gene are MNHEY and SMNVEV (reference sequence). CDR3 region: CASSSWTGGFSNEQFF. The CDR3, as DNA: TGTGCCAGCAGTAGCTGGACAGGGGGCTTCAGCAATGAGCAGTTCTTC.

The chain couples TRBV5-4 to TRBJ2-1, with 14 positions matching TRBD2. The CDR3 is 17 residues long. Germline-derived CDR1 and CDR2 are SGHNT and YYREEE (reference sequence). The V segment lost 4 bases and the J segment 2 bases; nucleotides outside the gene matches: 5. CDR3 in amino acids: CASSKTSGGATYNEQFF. The CDR3 DNA follows: TGTGCCAGCAGCAAGACTAGCGGGGGGGCCACCTACAATGAGCAGTTCTTC.

The V call is TRBV28, the J call TRBJ1-4; perhaps TRBD1 as D (6 bases). Trimming shortened V by 5 bases and J by 10 bases, and 17 bases separated the two germline ends. The CDR3 spans 14 residues. Germline CDR1 is MDHEN and CDR2 is SYDVKM. In DNA, the CDR3 is TGTGCCAGCAGTACGGCAGGGGAGGGCAGAAAACTGTTTTTT. The encoded protein is CASSTAGEGRKLFF.

The V and J genes are TRBV5-1 and TRBJ1-3, with D perhaps matching TRBD1 (5 bases). The germline V gene encodes CDR1 SGHRS and CDR2 YFSETQ. V gave up 6 bases and J gave up 0 bases, with 22 bases separating them. This CDR3 contains 18 residues. The DNA of the CDR3 is TGCGCCAGCACCCGGGGGGGGGACCGCGCTTCCTCTGGAAACACCATATATTTT. It yields the protein CASTRGGDRASSGNTIYF.

The V call is TRBV30, the J call TRBJ2-2; unclear D gene. The CDR3 is made up of 15 amino acids. Germline V CDR1 and CDR2: GTSNPN, SVGIG (reference sequence). Trimming shortened V by 3 bases and J by 6 bases, and 17 bases separated the two germline ends. CDR3 DNA: TGTGCCTGGAGGACAACTCCGAAATCCGCCGGGGAGCTGTTTTTT. Its protein is CAWRTTPKSAGELFF.

This clone has only one observation. The V call is TRBV11-3, the J call TRBJ2-2, with a tentative D call TRBD1 (5 bases). Per germline, CDR1 SGHNT and CDR2 YENEEA. The CDR3 runs 11 residues. The V gene lost 6 bases and the J gene lost 6 bases, with 5 bases spanning the gap. CDR3 sequence reads: CASRGAGELFF. CDR3 bases: TGTGCCAGCAGAGGGGCCGGGGAGCTGTTTTTT. The entire variable domain, with the rest obtained from reference TRBV11-3 and TRBJ2-2, is as follows: EAGVVQSPRYKIIEKKQPVAFWCNPISGHNTLYWYLQNLGQGPELLIRYENEEAVDDSQLPKDRFSAERLKGVDSTLKIQPAELGDSAVYLCASRGAGELFFGEGSRLTVL.

V gene TRBV27 combines with J gene TRBJ1-5, with TRBD1 as a possible D gene (5 bases). V lost 6 bases, J lost 4 bases, and 19 bases lay in between. Germline CDR1 is MNHEY and CDR2 is SMNVEV (reference sequence). The CDR3 is 16 residues long. This CDR3 is CASSPTALMGNQPQHF. In DNA form, the CDR3 reads TGTGCCAGCAGCCCGACAGCGCTCATGGGGAATCAGCCCCAGCATTTT.

The chain employs TRBV2 and TRBJ2-7; D gene uncertain. Germline values: CDR1 SNHLY, CDR2 FYNNEI. V was cut by 1 base and J by 1 base, with 5 bases left in between. The CDR3 consists of 13 residues. The CDR3 DNA reads as TGTGCCAGCAGTGAAGATCAGTCCTACGAGCAGTACTTC. It encodes CASSEDQSYEQYF.

Only one count was recorded for this clone. CDR3 in DNA: TGTGCCAGCATTCCCGGGGGGCTAATAATGGATACGCAGTATTTT. Residues: CASIPGGLIMDTQYF. This chain connects TRBV7-2 to TRBJ2-3, with D tentatively TRBD2 (7 bases). The CDR3 sequence is 15 residues long. Germline-derived CDR1 and CDR2 are SGHTA and FQGNSA. The V end was cut by 7 bases, the J end by 6 bases, with 20 bases between.

The count of this clone is one. This chain connects TRBV7-2 to TRBJ2-3, with 8 bases aligning to TRBD1. V shed 5 bases and J 1 base; nucleotides not matched to a gene: 5. The germline gives CDR1 SGHTA, CDR2 FQGNSA. The CDR3 spans 15 residues. CDR3 coding DNA: TGTGCCAGCAGCCCGAGCAGGGGGCGCACAGATACGCAGTATTTT. The encoded protein is CASSPSRGRTDTQYF.

This clone was counted many times. The chain employs TRBV7-9 and TRBJ1-1; D is uncertain. Germline values: CDR1 SEHNR, CDR2 FQNEAQ (reference sequence). This CDR3 has 14 amino acids. The V end lost 1 base, the J end lost 4 bases, and 10 bases lay between the germline ends. CDR3 sequence (DNA): TGTGCCAGCAGCTTAGTTGTCCTGAGCACTGAAGCTTTCTTT. Protein: CASSLVVLSTEAFF.

The V call is TRBV2, the J call TRBJ1-1; possibly TRBD1 for D (6 bases). The CDR3 runs to 15 residues. Germline V gene sequence: CDR1 SNHLY, CDR2 FYNNEI. The V gene lost 2 bases and the J gene lost 1 base, with 11 bases spanning the gap. The CDR3 DNA reads TGTGCCAGCAGTGAATCGGACAGACCGAACACTGAAGCTTTCTTT. Translation gives CASSESDRPNTEAFF.

This chain uses TRBV6-5 with TRBJ1-1; D uncertain. The CDR3 runs 13 residues. The germline V and J ends were trimmed by 6 bases and 0 bases, with 8 bases remaining between them. The germline V gene encodes CDR1 MNHEY and CDR2 SVGAGI. The CDR3 loop reads CASRRNMNTEAFF. Written as DNA, the CDR3 is TGTGCCAGCAGGAGAAATATGAACACTGAAGCTTTCTTT.

This clone was observed a few times. The chain uses TRBV4-3 and TRBJ1-5; D gene uncertain. Germline CDR1 and CDR2: LGHNA and YSLEER. The ends were cut back, 0 bases at V and 5 bases at J, with 8 bases in the middle. The CDR3 is made up of 14 amino acids. The CDR3 bases are TGCGCCAGCAGCCAAGAAGTAGGAGATCAGCCCCAGCATTTT. Its translation is CASSQEVGDQPQHF.